These T cell receptor beta chains were read from a single sample in a study of cytomegalovirus exposure and HLA in healthy donors. Clones were sequenced by immunoSEQ multiplex PCR, and TCRdb holds only the in-frame ones, with some missing. Of approximately 130,000 clones in the sample, over 60% were seen once. The sequenced material came from PBMCs. The source is a female donor in good health and CMV-seropositive. Both conserved end residues are part of each CDR3. A D gene is named only where the DNA matches it firmly. Expanded clones are given a class, and other clones once, few, many or no size at all.

clone_size j_call d_call v_call cdr3_nt cdr3_aa
. TRBJ2-3 . TRBV2 TGTGCCAGCAGTGAATTAAGGGGGAGCACAGATACGCAGTATTTT CASSELRGSTDTQYF
. TRBJ1-6 . TRBV7-6 TGTGCCAGCAGCCCCGGGACAAATTCACCCCTCCACTTT CASSPGTNSPLHF
. TRBJ2-7 TRBD2 TRBV30 TGTGCCTGGAGTCGTTCGCTAGCGGGAGGTCCGGACGAGCAGTACTTC CAWSRSLAGGPDEQYF
once TRBJ2-3 . TRBV19 TGTGCCAGTAGTATTTCCCAGGGTAGTTCAGATACGCAGTATTTT CASSISQGSSDTQYF
. TRBJ1-3 TRBD1 TRBV28 TGTGCCAGCACATTGGACAGGATCTCTGGAAACACCATATATTTT CASTLDRISGNTIYF
. TRBJ2-7 . TRBV6-5 TGTGCCAGCAAAATTGCAACAGGTTCTTCCTACGAGCAGTACTTC CASKIATGSSYEQYF
few TRBJ2-3 . TRBV5-1 TGCGCCAGCCGAACGGACCAGCGGAGCACAGATACGCAGTATTTT CASRTDQRSTDTQYF
once TRBJ1-4 TRBD1 TRBV6-1 TGTGCCAGCAGTGACGATCCGGGACAGGGGGCCCATAATGAAAAACTGTTTTTT CASSDDPGQGAHNEKLFF
. TRBJ2-1 TRBD2 TRBV2 TGTGCCAGCAAGGGGCTAGCGGGAGAGGATGAGCAGTTCTTC CASKGLAGEDEQFF
. TRBJ2-3 . TRBV5-1 TGCGCCAGCAGCTTGGGGTACAGACGCACAGATACGCAGTATTTT CASSLGYRRTDTQYF
. TRBJ1-5 TRBD1 TRBV30 TGTGCCTGGAGTGTTGGGACAGGGGTTAGGCAGCCCCAGCATTTT CAWSVGTGVRQPQHF
. TRBJ1-2 . TRBV7-3 TGTGCCAGCAGCCGAGGTGCTAACTATGGCTACACCTTC CASSRGANYGYTF
. TRBJ1-1 TRBD1 TRBV29-1 TGCAGCGCGGACAGGGGAATGAACACTGAAGCTTTCTTT CSADRGMNTEAFF
. TRBJ2-3 TRBD2 TRBV10-1 TGCGCCAGCAGCGGGACTAGCGGGGTCAGGTCAGATACGCAGTATTTT CASSGTSGVRSDTQYF
. TRBJ2-3 . TRBV7-9 TGTGCCAGCAGCTACGGGGATACGCAGTATTTT CASSYGDTQYF
. TRBJ2-3 . TRBV12-5 TGTGCTAGTGGTTTGGACCGGGGAGATACGCAGTATTTT CASGLDRGDTQYF
once TRBJ2-3 TRBD1 TRBV4-2 TGTGCCAGCAGCCAAGAGGAAGGAACAGGGGGCTGCACAGATACGCAGTATTTT CASSQEEGTGGCTDTQYF